This TCR beta chain was found in a study of blood T cell repertoires in COVID-19. Overall study context: The United States, Italy and Spain provided the acute and convalescent COVID-19 samples. PBMCs, B-cell-depleted T cells, or T cells were the source of the cDNA or gDNA that made up the material.

Original processing methods: Reference gene primer amplification gave nucleated cell count estimates. Clones were sequenced by immunoSEQ multiplex PCR, and TCRdb holds only the in-frame ones, with some missing. V and J calls and clone size come straight from that table; D and trimming were deduced from the DNA. This sample carries 100,000 or so clones, under 80% of them seen once, and the ten largest clones take 20% to 25%. The CDR3 has 15 residues. Germline V lookup: CDR1 LNHDA, CDR2 SQIVND (reference sequence). With V trimmed by 5 bases and J by 3 bases, 7 bases remained unmatched. The receptor comes from a man in his 70s with active or convalescent COVID-19. Source material: peripheral blood. The rearrangement links TRBV19 to TRBJ1-1; 9 nucleotides match TRBD1. CDR3 protein: CASSARDREDTEAFF. In nucleotides, the CDR3 is TGTGCCAGTAGTGCCCGGGACAGGGAGGACACTGAAGCTTTCTTT.